The entry below gives a single T cell receptor (beta chain) sequence along with its context. Antigen specificity is unknown. The sample belongs to a study of T cell responses to AZD1222 COVID-19 vaccine. Whole-study findings and limits: The donor group comprised mostly white British people and more females; the analysis possibly underestimated clonal diversity.

TCRdb keeps only in-frame clones here, not all; method: immunoSEQ multiplex PCR. The sample carries about 120,000 clones, approximately 90% recorded once. The receptor was isolated from an adult in good health. Source: peripheral blood, taken on day 0 of AZD1222 vaccination.

Here the CDR3 DNA reads TGTGCCAGCAGTTACGCACTAGCGGGGATGAAAGAGACCCAGTACTTC. It encodes CASSYALAGMKETQYF. V gene TRBV6-5 combines with J gene TRBJ2-5; 10 bases are a match to TRBD2. Germline-derived CDR1 and CDR2 are MNHEY and SVGAGI. The V segment lost 2 bases and the J segment 3 bases; nucleotides outside the gene matches: 6. The CDR3 has 16 residues.